Listed below are T cell receptor beta chains from one sample, sequenced in a study of spatial heterogeneity in lung cancer. TCRdb called the 5' RACE reads again in MiXCR, with one record for every CDR3 protein. Here the sample spans about 85,000 distinct CDR3 sequences, more than 15% being singletons. The sequenced sample was PBMCs, obtained at surgery. The source is a male donor with early-stage non-small cell lung cancer. Both conserved end residues are part of each CDR3. The D gene is left open where the match is weak. Size is stated for part of the rows, as once, few or many counts, or as a class when the clone is expanded.

V gene: TRBV3-1; D gene: TRBD1; clone size: NA; J gene: TRBJ1-6; CDR3 length: 12; CDR3 protein: CASSPWTGSLHF; CDR3 DNA: TGTGCCAGCAGCCCTTGGACAGGTTCCCTCCACTTT
V gene: TRBV5-1; D gene: TRBD2; clone size: NA; J gene: TRBJ2-1; CDR3 length: 15; CDR3 protein: CASSPQREGGNEQFF; CDR3 DNA: TGCGCCAGCAGCCCGCAGCGGGAGGGGGGCAATGAGCAGTTCTTC
V gene: TRBV11-3; D gene: TRBD2; clone size: NA; J gene: TRBJ2-3; CDR3 length: 15; CDR3 protein: CASRLTSGTPDTQYF; CDR3 DNA: TGTGCCAGCAGGTTGACTAGCGGGACACCAGATACGCAGTATTTT
V gene: TRBV5-1; D gene: TRBD1; clone size: NA; J gene: TRBJ2-7; CDR3 length: 19; CDR3 protein: CASSFSRTGGIDGSYEQYF; CDR3 DNA: TGCGCCAGCAGCTTCTCCCGGACAGGGGGGATTGACGGCTCCTACGAGCAGTACTTC
V gene: TRBV29-1; D gene: NA; clone size: few; J gene: TRBJ2-1; CDR3 length: 17; CDR3 protein: CSVEDRGTGRARNEQFF; CDR3 DNA: TGCAGCGTTGAAGATCGGGGGACGGGCAGGGCTAGGAATGAGCAGTTCTTC
V gene: TRBV4-3; D gene: NA; clone size: few; J gene: TRBJ2-7; CDR3 length: 14; CDR3 protein: CASSQGSQAYEQYF; CDR3 DNA: TGCGCCAGCAGCCAAGGAAGCCAGGCATACGAGCAGTACTTC
V gene: TRBV12-5; D gene: TRBD2; clone size: NA; J gene: TRBJ2-7; CDR3 length: 16; CDR3 protein: CASGLSTSGAFYEQYF; CDR3 DNA: TGTGCTAGTGGTTTGTCAACTAGCGGGGCTTTCTACGAGCAGTACTTC
V gene: TRBV28; D gene: TRBD2; clone size: NA; J gene: TRBJ2-7; CDR3 length: 15; CDR3 protein: CASSSGTSGRDEQYF; CDR3 DNA: TGTGCCAGCAGTTCGGGGACTAGCGGGAGGGACGAGCAGTACTTC
V gene: TRBV6-2/TRBV6-3; D gene: NA; clone size: NA; J gene: TRBJ1-5; CDR3 length: 13; CDR3 protein: CATAWAANQPQHF; CDR3 DNA: TGTGCCACCGCATGGGCTGCGAATCAGCCCCAGCATTTT
V gene: TRBV20-1; D gene: TRBD1; clone size: few; J gene: TRBJ2-7; CDR3 length: 15; CDR3 protein: CSATPETGGFYEQYF; CDR3 DNA: TGCAGTGCTACCCCAGAGACAGGGGGCTTTTACGAGCAGTACTTC
V gene: TRBV9; D gene: TRBD2; clone size: few; J gene: TRBJ2-7; CDR3 length: 14; CDR3 protein: CASSVLAGNYEQYF; CDR3 DNA: TGTGCCAGCAGCGTCCTAGCGGGGAACTACGAGCAGTACTTC
V gene: TRBV7-9; D gene: NA; clone size: few; J gene: TRBJ1-1; CDR3 length: 15; CDR3 protein: CASSLPAAGRTEAFF; CDR3 DNA: TGTGCCAGCAGCTTACCCGCGGCCGGACGCACTGAAGCTTTCTTT
V gene: TRBV4-2; D gene: NA; clone size: many; J gene: TRBJ2-7; CDR3 length: 11; CDR3 protein: CASSQESRQYF; CDR3 DNA: TGTGCCAGCAGCCAAGAATCTAGGCAGTACTTC
V gene: TRBV4-2; D gene: TRBD1; clone size: NA; J gene: TRBJ1-1; CDR3 length: 17; CDR3 protein: CASSQMIDRVDNTEAFF; CDR3 DNA: TGTGCCAGCAGCCAAATGATAGACAGGGTAGATAACACTGAAGCTTTCTTT
V gene: TRBV2; D gene: TRBD1; clone size: many; J gene: TRBJ1-1; CDR3 length: 13; CDR3 protein: CASRGTGNTEAFF; CDR3 DNA: TGTGCCAGCAGAGGGACAGGGAACACTGAAGCTTTCTTT
V gene: TRBV7-3; D gene: NA; clone size: NA; J gene: TRBJ2-5; CDR3 length: 15; CDR3 protein: CASSPGGAGQETQYF; CDR3 DNA: TGTGCCAGCAGCCCAGGGGGGGCTGGGCAAGAGACCCAGTACTTC
V gene: TRBV4-1; D gene: TRBD1; clone size: NA; J gene: TRBJ2-7; CDR3 length: 15; CDR3 protein: CASSSDRVSSYEQYF; CDR3 DNA: TGCGCCAGCAGCTCGGACAGGGTTTCCTCCTACGAGCAGTACTTC
V gene: TRBV12-3/TRBV12-4; D gene: NA; clone size: NA; J gene: TRBJ2-2; CDR3 length: 15; CDR3 protein: CASSLRLLNTGELFF; CDR3 DNA: TGTGCCAGCAGTTTAAGACTCCTGAACACCGGGGAGCTGTTTTTT
V gene: TRBV9; D gene: TRBD1; clone size: few; J gene: TRBJ2-4; CDR3 length: 13; CDR3 protein: CASSPQGEDIQYF; CDR3 DNA: TGTGCCAGCAGCCCACAGGGGGAAGACATTCAGTACTTC
V gene: TRBV5-1; D gene: NA; clone size: few; J gene: TRBJ2-5; CDR3 length: 14; CDR3 protein: CASSLYGVQETQYF; CDR3 DNA: TGCGCCAGCAGCTTGTACGGGGTCCAAGAGACCCAGTACTTC
V gene: TRBV7-2; D gene: TRBD1; clone size: few; J gene: TRBJ2-7; CDR3 length: 13; CDR3 protein: CASNPTGHREQYF; CDR3 DNA: TGTGCCAGCAACCCGACAGGGCATCGCGAGCAGTACTTC
V gene: TRBV7-2; D gene: TRBD1; clone size: NA; J gene: TRBJ2-1; CDR3 length: 19; CDR3 protein: CASSLAQGALIFSYNEQFF; CDR3 DNA: TGTGCCAGCAGCTTAGCCCAGGGGGCGCTGATTTTTTCCTACAATGAGCAGTTCTTC
V gene: TRBV29-1; D gene: TRBD1; clone size: few; J gene: TRBJ1-4; CDR3 length: 13; CDR3 protein: CSARQGKGEKLFF; CDR3 DNA: TGCAGCGCCCGACAGGGAAAGGGTGAAAAACTGTTTTTT
V gene: TRBV12-3/TRBV12-4; D gene: NA; clone size: few; J gene: TRBJ2-7; CDR3 length: 16; CDR3 protein: CASNPSRARNSYEQYF; CDR3 DNA: TGTGCCAGCAACCCATCTCGGGCAAGAAATTCCTACGAGCAGTACTTC
V gene: TRBV11-2; D gene: NA; clone size: NA; J gene: TRBJ1-2; CDR3 length: 14; CDR3 protein: CASSSYSGRYGYTF; CDR3 DNA: TGTGCCAGCAGCTCCTACTCAGGGCGCTATGGCTACACCTTC
V gene: TRBV6-1; D gene: NA; clone size: few; J gene: TRBJ1-5; CDR3 length: 15; CDR3 protein: CASRSVASSNQPQHF; CDR3 DNA: TGTGCCAGCAGGTCAGTGGCGAGTAGCAATCAGCCCCAGCATTTT
V gene: TRBV20-1; D gene: NA; clone size: few; J gene: TRBJ2-2; CDR3 length: 12; CDR3 protein: CSAARGPGELFF; CDR3 DNA: TGCAGTGCTGCCCGTGGCCCCGGGGAGCTGTTTTTT
V gene: TRBV12-3/TRBV12-4; D gene: NA; clone size: NA; J gene: TRBJ2-2; CDR3 length: 13; CDR3 protein: CASSLKGAGELFF; CDR3 DNA: TGTGCCAGCAGTTTAAAGGGCGCCGGGGAGCTGTTTTTT
V gene: TRBV7-2; D gene: NA; clone size: NA; J gene: TRBJ1-5; CDR3 length: 14; CDR3 protein: CASSRLIGNQPQHF; CDR3 DNA: TGTGCCAGCAGCCGCCTGATTGGCAATCAGCCCCAGCATTTT
V gene: TRBV12-3/TRBV12-4; D gene: TRBD2; clone size: NA; J gene: TRBJ2-5; CDR3 length: 17; CDR3 protein: CASSRRTSGRTQETQYF; CDR3 DNA: TGTGCCAGCAGCCGCAGGACTAGCGGGAGGACCCAAGAGACCCAGTACTTC